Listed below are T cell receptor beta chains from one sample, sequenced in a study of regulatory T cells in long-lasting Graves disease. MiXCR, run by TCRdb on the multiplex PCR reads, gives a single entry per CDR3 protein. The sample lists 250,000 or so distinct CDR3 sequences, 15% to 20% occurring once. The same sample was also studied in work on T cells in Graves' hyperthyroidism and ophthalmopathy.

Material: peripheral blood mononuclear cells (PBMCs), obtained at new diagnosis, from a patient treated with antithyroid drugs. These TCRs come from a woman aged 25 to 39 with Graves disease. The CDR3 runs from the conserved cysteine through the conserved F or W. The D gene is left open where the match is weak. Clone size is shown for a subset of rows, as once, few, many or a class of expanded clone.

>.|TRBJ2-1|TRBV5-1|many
CASSLTSHTYNEQFF
TGCGCCAGCAGCTTGACTAGCCATACCTACAATGAGCAGTTCTTC
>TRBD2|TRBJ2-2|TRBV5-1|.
CASSVSTSGGFTGELLF
TGCGCCAGCAGCGTGTCTACTAGCGGGGGTTTCACCGGGGAGCTGCTTTTT
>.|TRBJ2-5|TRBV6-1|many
CASSPKKETQYF
TGTGCCAGCAGCCCAAAGAAAGAGACCCAGTACTTC
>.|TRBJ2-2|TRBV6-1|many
CASRRERRATGELFF
TGTGCCAGCAGAAGGGAGAGGAGAGCGACGGGGGAGCTGTTTTTT
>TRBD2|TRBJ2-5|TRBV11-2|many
CASSAGLAGEKNRQETQYF
TGTGCCAGCAGCGCGGGACTAGCGGGGGAGAAGAACCGACAAGAGACCCAGTACTTC
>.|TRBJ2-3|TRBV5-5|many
CASSLGSVTTDTQYF
TGTGCCAGCAGCTTGGGGTCGGTTACAACAGATACGCAGTATTTT
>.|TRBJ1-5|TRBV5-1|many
CASSLDIGGYQPQHF
TGCGCCAGCAGCTTGGATATAGGGGGGTATCAGCCCCAGCATTTT
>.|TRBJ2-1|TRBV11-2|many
CASRKLDEQFF
TGTGCCAGCAGAAAACTCGATGAGCAGTTCTTC
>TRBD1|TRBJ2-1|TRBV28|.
CASSISEGAGNEQFF
TGTGCCAGCAGTATAAGCGAGGGGGCTGGCAATGAGCAGTTCTTC
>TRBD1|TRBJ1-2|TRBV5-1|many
CASRGLANYGYTF
TGTGCCAGCAGGGGGCTAGCGAACTATGGCTACACCTTC
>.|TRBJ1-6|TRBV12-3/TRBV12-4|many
CASRGREYSPLHF
TGTGCCAGCAGGGGTCGTGAGTATTCACCCCTCCACTTT
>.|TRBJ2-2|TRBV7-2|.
CASSLGQGNLFF
TGTGCCAGCAGCCTCGGCCAGGGGAACCTGTTTTTT
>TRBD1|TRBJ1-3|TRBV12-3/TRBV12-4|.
CASSRRTGTGNTIYF
TGTGCCAGCAGCCGACGGACAGGGACTGGAAACACCATATATTTT
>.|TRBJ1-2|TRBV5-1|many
CASNRDPGAGGYTF
TGCGCCTCCAACCGGGACCCAGGTGCGGGTGGCTACACCTTC
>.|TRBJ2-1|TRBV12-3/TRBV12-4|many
CASSPRASPGSEQFF
TGTGCCAGCAGCCCCCGGGCCTCCCCGGGGAGTGAGCAGTTCTTC
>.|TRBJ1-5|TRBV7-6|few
CASSSLGGNQPQHF
TGTGCCAGCAGCTCTCTGGGAGGCAATCAGCCCCAGCATTTT
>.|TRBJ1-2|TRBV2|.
CASMKGRAGYTF
TGTGCCAGCATGAAAGGGAGGGCTGGCTACACCTTC
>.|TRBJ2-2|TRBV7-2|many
CASSPPNRVNTGELFF
TGTGCCAGCAGCCCACCTAACAGGGTAAACACCGGGGAGCTGTTTTTT
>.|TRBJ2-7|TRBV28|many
CASRGRNPYEQYF
TGTGCCAGCAGAGGACGGAACCCCTACGAGCAGTACTTC
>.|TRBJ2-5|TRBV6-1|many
CASTRINGGPAYQETQYF
TGTGCCAGCACCCGAATTAACGGGGGGCCTGCATACCAAGAGACCCAGTACTTC
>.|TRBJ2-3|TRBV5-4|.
CASSKTRGTDTQYF
TGTGCCAGCAGCAAGACTAGGGGCACAGATACGCAGTATTTT
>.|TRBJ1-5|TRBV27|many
CASSSQDGHQPQHF
TGTGCCAGCAGTTCCCAGGACGGTCATCAGCCCCAGCATTTT
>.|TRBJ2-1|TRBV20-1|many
CSAIRVNEQFF
TGCAGTGCTATCAGGGTAAATGAGCAGTTCTTC
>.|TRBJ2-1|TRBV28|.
CASSSGLKAFRHGEQFF
TGTGCCAGCAGCTCGGGTCTCAAAGCGTTCCGACACGGTGAGCAGTTCTTC
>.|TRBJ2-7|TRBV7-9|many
CASSFYNLDGSYEQYF
TGTGCCAGCAGCTTTTACAACCTCGACGGGAGCTACGAGCAGTACTTC
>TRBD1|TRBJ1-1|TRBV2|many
CASSPGQRTEAFF
TGTGCCAGCAGCCCGGGACAGCGAACTGAAGCTTTCTTT
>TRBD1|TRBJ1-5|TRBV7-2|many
CASSGGTGHWQPQHF
TGTGCCAGCAGCGGGGGGACAGGGCATTGGCAGCCCCAGCATTTT
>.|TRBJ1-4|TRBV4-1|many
CASSQGRDSYEKLFF
TGCGCCAGCAGCCAAGGTCGGGATTCGTATGAAAAACTGTTTTTT
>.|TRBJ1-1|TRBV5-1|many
CASSLEQGGYPEAFF
TGCGCCAGCAGCTTGGAACAGGGCGGATATCCCGAAGCTTTCTTT
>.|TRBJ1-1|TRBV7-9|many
CASSQVPEAFF
TGTGCCAGCAGCCAAGTCCCTGAAGCTTTCTTT
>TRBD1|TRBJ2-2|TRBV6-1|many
CATRQGASGELFF
TGTGCCACCCGACAGGGGGCTTCCGGGGAGCTGTTTTTT
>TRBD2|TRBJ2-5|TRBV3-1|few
CASGRRGRELAGIETQYF
TGTGCCAGCGGCCGCCGCGGGAGGGAACTAGCGGGGATTGAGACCCAGTACTTC
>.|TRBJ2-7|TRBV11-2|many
CASSLVLQVREQYF
TGTGCCAGCAGCTTAGTTCTACAGGTTCGCGAGCAGTACTTC
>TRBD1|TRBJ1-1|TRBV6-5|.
CASSYEPTGGGAFF
TGTGCCAGCAGTTACGAACCTACAGGGGGGGGAGCTTTCTTT
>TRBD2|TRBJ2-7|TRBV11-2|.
CASSLAEGLAGGRYEQYF
TGTGCCAGCAGCTTAGCAGAGGGACTAGCGGGAGGTCGATACGAGCAGTACTTC
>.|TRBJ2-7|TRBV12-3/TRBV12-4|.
CASSLASRGGYEQYF
TGTGCCAGCAGTTTAGCGTCCAGGGGAGGCTACGAGCAGTACTTC
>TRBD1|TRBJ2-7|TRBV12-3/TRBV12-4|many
CASRWTGNYEQYF
TGTGCCAGCCGGTGGACAGGGAACTACGAGCAGTACTTC
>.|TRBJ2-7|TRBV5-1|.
CASSLVAVSSYEQYF
TGCGCCAGCAGCTTGGTAGCGGTGAGCTCCTACGAGCAGTACTTC
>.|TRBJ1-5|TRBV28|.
CASSLGGGMVSNQPQHF
TGTGCCAGCAGTTTAGGGGGCGGAATGGTTAGCAATCAGCCCCAGCATTTT
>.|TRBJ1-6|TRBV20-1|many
CSATDSSGKSPLHF
TGCAGTGCTACGGACAGTTCTGGGAAATCACCCCTCCACTTT
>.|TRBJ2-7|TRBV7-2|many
CASSSEERYEQYF
TGTGCCAGCAGCTCGGAAGAGAGATACGAGCAGTACTTC
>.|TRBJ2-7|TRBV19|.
CASSKIRRDLSYEQYF
TGTGCCAGCAGTAAAATCCGAAGGGACCTCTCCTACGAGCAGTACTTC
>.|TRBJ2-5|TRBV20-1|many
CSARWDGEYF
TGCAGTGCTAGATGGGACGGAGAGTACTTC
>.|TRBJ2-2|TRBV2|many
CASTPRRTNTGELFF
TGTGCCAGCACCCCCCGAAGAACGAACACCGGGGAGCTGTTTTTT
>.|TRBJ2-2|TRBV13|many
CASSLRDITGELFF
TGTGCCAGCAGCTTAAGGGACATCACCGGGGAGCTGTTTTTT
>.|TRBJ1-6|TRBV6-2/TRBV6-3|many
CASSYQGSSYNSPLHF
TGTGCCAGCAGTTACCAAGGGAGCTCCTATAATTCACCCCTCCACTTT